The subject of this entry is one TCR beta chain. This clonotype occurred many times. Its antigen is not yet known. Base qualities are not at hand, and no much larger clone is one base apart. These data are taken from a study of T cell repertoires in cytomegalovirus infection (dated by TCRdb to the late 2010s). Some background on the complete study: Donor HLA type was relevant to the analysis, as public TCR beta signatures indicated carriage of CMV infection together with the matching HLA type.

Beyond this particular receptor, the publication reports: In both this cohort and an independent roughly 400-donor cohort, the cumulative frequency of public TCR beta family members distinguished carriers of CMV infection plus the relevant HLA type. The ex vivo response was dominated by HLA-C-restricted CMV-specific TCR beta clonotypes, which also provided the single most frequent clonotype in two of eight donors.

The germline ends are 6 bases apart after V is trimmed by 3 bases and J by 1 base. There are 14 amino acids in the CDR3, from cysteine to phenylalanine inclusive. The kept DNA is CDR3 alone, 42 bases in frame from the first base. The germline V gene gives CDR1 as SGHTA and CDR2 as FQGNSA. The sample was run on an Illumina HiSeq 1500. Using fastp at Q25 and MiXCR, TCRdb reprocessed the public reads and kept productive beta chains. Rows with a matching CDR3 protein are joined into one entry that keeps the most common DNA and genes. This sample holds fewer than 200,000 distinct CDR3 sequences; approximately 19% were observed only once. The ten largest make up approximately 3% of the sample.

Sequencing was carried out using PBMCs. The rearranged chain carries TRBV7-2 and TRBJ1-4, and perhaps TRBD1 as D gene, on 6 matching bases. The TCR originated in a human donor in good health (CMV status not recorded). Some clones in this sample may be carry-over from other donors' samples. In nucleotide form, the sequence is TGTGCCAGCAGCTTGGACAGAACTAATGAAAAACTGTTTTTT. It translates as CASSLDRTNEKLFF.